This T cell receptor (beta chain) was sequenced for a study of T cells in Graves' hyperthyroidism and ophthalmopathy. Study observations and caveats: In blood, most of the thyroid clonotypes expanded above 0.001 were also present.

Using RNA transcripts as the source, TCR beta CDR3 regions were amplified. The study used the HTBI primer set for a first-round RT-PCR of the TCR CDR3. Using its own MiXCR run on the multiplex PCR reads, TCRdb lists one record per CDR3 protein. The sample has around 800,000 distinct CDR3 sequences; 35% to 40% are singletons. This clonotype was observed a handful of times. Its specificity is unknown. Out of roughly 10 ml of fresh peripheral blood came the PBMCs. The sequencing sample was made of blood. The origin of this receptor is a man in his late teens or twenties with Graves' hyperthyroidism.

Here the CDR3 reads CASSYLQRGNSGANVLTF. The CDR3 bases are TGTGCCAGCAGTTACCTACAGAGGGGGAATTCTGGGGCCAACGTCCTGACTTTC. This chain joins TRBV7-9 and TRBJ2-6, with a tentative D call TRBD1 (6 bases). This CDR3 region has 18 residues. Germline CDR1 reads SEHNR; CDR2 reads FQNEAQ (reference sequence). V was shortened by 6 bases and J by 1 base, with 19 bases between the two germline ends.